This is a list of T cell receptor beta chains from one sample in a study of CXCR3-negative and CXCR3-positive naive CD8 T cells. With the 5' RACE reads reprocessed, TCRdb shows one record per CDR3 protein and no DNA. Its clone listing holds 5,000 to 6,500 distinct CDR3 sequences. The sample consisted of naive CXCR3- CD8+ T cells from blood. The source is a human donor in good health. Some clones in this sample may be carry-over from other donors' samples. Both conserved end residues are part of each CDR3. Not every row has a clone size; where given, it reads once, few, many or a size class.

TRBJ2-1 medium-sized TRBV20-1 CSARDSSEQFF
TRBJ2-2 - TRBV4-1 CASSQGPGHTGELFF
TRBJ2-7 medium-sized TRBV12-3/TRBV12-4 CASSVSLLYAEQYF
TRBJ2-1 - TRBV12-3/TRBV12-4 CASSLTTSGSFNEQFF
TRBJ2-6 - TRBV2 CASRSGTGTSGANVLTF
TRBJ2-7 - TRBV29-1 CSVAGGQEQYF
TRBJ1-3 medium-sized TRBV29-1 CSVALVDRLFSGNTIYF
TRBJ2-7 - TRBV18 CASSPPGGFDEQYF
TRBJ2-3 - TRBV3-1 CASSHRTGENSTDTQYF
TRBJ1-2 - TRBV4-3 CASSQDRGIYYGYTF
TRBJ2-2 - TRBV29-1 CSVEIERSGELFF
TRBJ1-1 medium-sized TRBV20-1 CSARDWDSDSMNTEAFF
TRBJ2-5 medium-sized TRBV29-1 CSVEGRGETQYF
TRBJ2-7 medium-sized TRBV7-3 CASSLGAGDYEQYF
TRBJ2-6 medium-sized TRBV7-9 CASSPIKPGANVLTF
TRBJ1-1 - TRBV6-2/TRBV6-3 CASSYSLDGITNTEAFF
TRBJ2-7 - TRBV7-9 CASSLVPESGYEQYF
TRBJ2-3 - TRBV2 CASSDIWASGGTSTDTQYF
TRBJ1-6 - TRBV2 CASSSTVRGSNSPLHF
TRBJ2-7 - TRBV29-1 CSVGGGLGYEQYF
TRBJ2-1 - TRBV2 CASMRGINEQFF
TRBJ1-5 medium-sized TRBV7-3 CASSLGGTGEQPQHF
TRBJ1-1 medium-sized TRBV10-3 CAISERGEGVLKAFF
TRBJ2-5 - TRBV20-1 CSAEMVATALQVAQYF